These 21 T cell receptor beta chains originate from one sample sequenced in a study of early T cells in non-severe SARS-CoV-2 infection. Each CDR3 protein is one row after TCRdb ran MiXCR on the 5' RACE reads. Among about 27,000 distinct CDR3 sequences listed, about 2.7% were seen once. Sequenced: whole blood. These receptors were collected from an adult who was a healthcare worker with PCR-confirmed SARS-CoV-2 infection or an uninfected control (not recorded which).

This clonotype was counted at least ten times. V is TRBV10-3 and J is TRBJ1-6; tentatively, D is TRBD1 (6 bases). CDR1 is ENHRY and CDR2 is SYGVKD in the germline V gene. Trimming cost V 0 bases and J 18 bases, with 12 bases left between them. The CDR3 consists of 12 residues. CDR3 sequence: CAISESTGRHHF. Here the CDR3 DNA reads TGTGCCATCAGTGAGTCGACAGGCCGCCACCACTTT.

There are many counts of this clonotype. The rearrangement links TRBV3-1 to TRBJ2-7; 9 nucleotides align to TRBD2. This CDR3 is 15 amino acids long. The ends lost 1 base at V and 1 base at J; junction bases unmatched: 2. Germline CDR1 is LGHDT and CDR2 is YNNKEL (reference sequence). The CDR3 sequence is CASSQGLADSYEQYV. CDR3 coding DNA: TGTGCCAGCAGCCAAGGACTAGCGGATTCCTACGAGCAGTACGTC.

This clonotype was counted many times. V is TRBV19 and J is TRBJ1-5; 9 nucleotides align to TRBD1. The CDR3 length is 14 residues. The ends lost 7 bases at V and 6 bases at J; junction bases unmatched: 7. Germline CDR1 and CDR2: LNHDA and SQIVND (reference sequence). CDR3 sequence: CASTVQGASQPQHF. The CDR3, as DNA: TGTGCCAGTACCGTACAGGGGGCTAGTCAGCCCCAGCATTTT.

There are many counts of this clonotype. This chain connects TRBV30 to TRBJ2-4, with D maybe TRBD2 (6 bases). Germline V gene sequence: CDR1 GTSNPN, CDR2 SVGIG (reference sequence). CDR3 length: 11 amino acids. V lost 5 bases to trimming and J lost 7 bases, with 9 bases between them. CDR3 amino acids: CAWREWNIQYF. The CDR3 coding sequence is TGTGCCTGGCGGGAGTGGAACATTCAGTACTTC. Filled out from reference TRBV30 and TRBJ2-4, the complete variable domain reads SQTIHQWPATLVQPVGSPLSLECTVEGTSNPNLYWYRQAAGRGLQLLFYSVGIGQISSEVPQNLSASRPQDRQFILSSKKLLLSDSGFYLCAWREWNIQYFGAGTRLSVL.

This clonotype was picked up many times. V is TRBV12-3 or TRBV12-4 and J is TRBJ1-5, with D tentatively TRBD1 (6 bases). This CDR3 contains 16 residues. V gave up 4 bases and J gave up 0 bases, with 13 bases separating them. DNA of the CDR3: TGTGCCAGCAGTTGGCAGGGGTTTAATAGCAATCAGCCCCAGCATTTT. Amino acids: CASSWQGFNSNQPQHF.

This clonotype was observed many times. V gene TRBV6-1 combines with J gene TRBJ2-4, with 7 bases matching TRBD1. J lost 2 bases, V lost 1 base, and 11 bases had no gene match. This CDR3 is 18 amino acids long. Germline values: CDR1 MNHNS, CDR2 SASEGT. Here the CDR3 reads CASSEVPTGVVTKNIQYF. The CDR3 region has the DNA TGTGCCAGCAGTGAAGTACCAACAGGGGTGGTTACCAAAAACATTCAGTACTTC.

This chain links TRBV20-1 with TRBJ2-5; 8 bases fit TRBD2. In germline, CDR1 is DFQATT, CDR2 SNEGSKA (reference sequence). With V trimmed by 3 bases and J by 4 bases, 7 bases remained unmatched. The length of the CDR3 is 14 residues. CDR3: CSASPGGDRETQYF. The CDR3 coding sequence is TGCAGTGCTAGTCCGGGGGGGGACCGAGAGACCCAGTACTTC.

This clonotype was observed at least ten times. The chain carries TRBV12-3 or TRBV12-4 and TRBJ1-6; D is undetermined. This CDR3 comprises 18 residues. V was shortened by 5 bases and J by 3 bases, with 20 bases between the two germline ends. The CDR3 DNA sequence: TGTGCCAGCAGTCCCCCCCCCCGCTCCGAGGGCTATAATTCACCCCTCCACTTT. Its protein is CASSPPPRSEGYNSPLHF.

Only a few counts were recorded for this clonotype. The CDR3: CASSAGTVNSPLHF. As DNA, the CDR3 is TGTGCCAGCAGCGCGGGGACAGTTAATTCACCCCTCCACTTT. The rearrangement links TRBV9 to TRBJ1-6, with TRBD1 identical over 7 bases. The germline gives CDR1 SGDLS, CDR2 YYNGEE. This CDR3 region has 14 residues. With V trimmed by 3 bases and J by 6 bases, 3 bases remained unmatched.

This clonotype was found a few times. The V and J genes are TRBV6-5 and TRBJ1-4, with unresolved D. V lost 2 bases and J 3 bases, leaving 19 bases between the germline ends. The CDR3 loop spans 18 amino acids. CDR1 MNHEY and CDR2 SVGAGI come from the germline V gene. CDR3 amino acids: CASSYAARIAGANEKLFF. Here the CDR3 DNA reads TGTGCCAGCAGTTACGCCGCCAGAATCGCAGGAGCTAATGAAAAACTGTTTTTT.

The chain carries TRBV30 and TRBJ1-1; D perhaps matches TRBD1 (5 bases). The CDR3 loop spans 15 amino acids. Trimming removed 2 bases at V and 11 bases at J, with 24 bases between. Germline V lookup: CDR1 GTSNPN, CDR2 SVGIG (reference sequence). In DNA form, the CDR3 reads TGTGCCTGGAGTCCGAGACAGAACCTTAAGATTGGCGCTTTCTTT. Protein sequence: CAWSPRQNLKIGAFF.

This clonotype came up many times. The rearrangement joins TRBV7-6 to TRBJ1-1; maybe TRBD1 (5 bases). The CDR3 runs 13 residues. Germline values: CDR1 SGHVS, CDR2 FNYEAQ. The V end was cut by 1 base, the J end by 6 bases, with 9 bases between. The CDR3 DNA reads TGTGCCAGCAGCTTAGAGGAGGGGTCTGAAGCTTTCTTT. It codes for CASSLEEGSEAFF.

This clonotype was recorded many times. This chain connects TRBV12-3 or TRBV12-4 to TRBJ2-7, with TRBD1 matching over 7 bases. The J segment lost 5 bases and the V segment lost 3 bases, leaving 4 bases of the junction unmatched. There are 13 residues in the CDR3. The CDR3 DNA reads as TGTGCCAGCAGTTTGGGGACAGACCACGAGCAGTACGTC. Its translation: CASSLGTDHEQYV.

This clonotype was found many times. This chain joins TRBV5-1 and TRBJ2-5; 10 nucleotides agree with TRBD2. CDR3 length: 15 amino acids. Germline V CDR1 and CDR2: SGHRS, YFSETQ. The V and J ends lost 1 base and 4 bases, in that order; junction bases with no gene match: 4. Here the CDR3 DNA reads TGCGCCAGCAGCTTGAGCGGGGGGGCCTTAGAGACCCAGTACTTC. Protein product: CASSLSGGALETQYF.

The table lists this clonotype with many counts. V and J are TRBV15 and TRBJ2-1; D perhaps matches TRBD2 (5 bases). Trimming left V 4 bases short and J 6 bases short, with 13 bases between. Germline loops: CDR1 LNHNV, CDR2 YYDKDF (reference sequence). CDR3 length: 14 residues. The CDR3 is CATSTRAPGNEQFF. In DNA, the CDR3 is TGTGCCACCAGCACGAGGGCCCCAGGCAATGAGCAGTTCTTC. Filled out from reference TRBV15 and TRBJ2-1, the complete variable domain reads DAMVIQNPRYQVTQFGKPVTLSCSQTLNHNVMYWYQQKSSQAPKLLFHYYDKDFNNEADTPDNFQSRRPNTSFCFLDIRSPGLGDTAMYLCATSTRAPGNEQFFGPGTRLTVL.

This clonotype is classed as medium-sized. The chain is built from TRBV18 and TRBJ2-3; TRBD2 aligns across 9 bases. Germline trimming cut 4 bases from V and 4 bases from J; bases unmatched to any gene: 9. CDR1 and CDR2 from the germline V gene are KGHSH and LQKENI. The CDR3 consists of 16 residues. In nucleotides, the CDR3 is TGTGCCAGCTCACGCCGTGGCGGGGGGGCAGCAGATACGCAGTATTTT. It encodes CASSRRGGGAADTQYF. The whole variable domain, filled in from reference TRBV18 and TRBJ2-3, reads NAGVMQNPRHLVRRRGQEARLRCSPMKGHSHVYWYRQLPEEGLKFMVYLQKENIIDESGMPKERFSAEFPKEGPSILRIQQVVRGDSAAYFCASSRRGGGAADTQYFGPGTRLTVL.

The genes are TRBV24-1 and TRBJ2-4; tentatively, D is TRBD1 or TRBD2 (5 bases each). The CDR3 consists of 14 residues. Trimming took off 5 bases at V and 8 bases at J, with 15 bases between the two ends. Germline V gene lookup returns CDR1 KGHDR and CDR2 SFDVKD. The CDR3 reads CATSGDGVSHIQYF. Written as DNA, the CDR3 is TGTGCCACCAGTGGGGACGGGGTGAGTCACATTCAGTACTTC.

This clonotype was detected ten times or more. The CDR3 sequence: CASSMGLATNTGELFF. In nucleotides, the CDR3 is TGTGCCAGTAGTATGGGCCTTGCTACGAACACCGGGGAGCTGTTTTTT. The rearrangement joins TRBV19 to TRBJ2-2; D gene uncertain. This CDR3 has 16 amino acids. Germline V CDR1 and CDR2: LNHDA, SQIVND (reference sequence). Deletions cut 3 bases from V and 0 bases from J, with 11 bases between. Combining the CDR3 with reference TRBV19 and TRBJ2-2 gives the whole variable domain DGGITQSPKYLFRKEGQNVTLSCEQNLNHDAMYWYRQDPGQGLRLIYYSQIVNDFQKGDIAEGYSVSREKKESFPLTVTSAQKNPTAFYLCASSMGLATNTGELFFGEGSRLTVL.

This chain joins TRBV28 and TRBJ2-7, with D unclear. CDR3 length equals 13 residues. Germline-derived CDR1 and CDR2 are MDHEN and SYDVKM. Trimming took off 1 base at V and 6 bases at J, with 10 bases between the two ends. The CDR3, as DNA: TGTGCCAGCAGTTTATTGGTCTCATCCGAGCAGTACTTC. Its translation: CASSLLVSSEQYF.

By frequency in the sample, this clonotype is medium-sized. This chain joins TRBV20-1 and TRBJ1-6; a weak D match, TRBD1 (6 bases). Germline V gives CDR1 DFQATT, CDR2 SNEGSKA (reference sequence). Trimming removed 0 bases from V and 7 bases from J, with 10 bases in between. The CDR3 has 14 residues. CDR3 bases: TGCAGTGCTAGAGATCAGGGGTCAAATTCACCCCTCCACTTT. Amino acid sequence: CSARDQGSNSPLHF.

This clonotype has a count of ten or more. The chain couples TRBV6-4 to TRBJ1-5; D is unresolved. Germline CDR1 reads MRHNA; CDR2 reads SNTAGT. With 0 bases removed from V and 5 bases from J, the gap between germline ends came to 20 bases. The CDR3 is 18 residues long. CDR3 loop: CASSDSSRLDLGDQPQHF. CDR3 bases: TGTGCCAGCAGTGACTCGTCTCGTTTGGACCTGGGAGATCAGCCCCAGCATTTT.